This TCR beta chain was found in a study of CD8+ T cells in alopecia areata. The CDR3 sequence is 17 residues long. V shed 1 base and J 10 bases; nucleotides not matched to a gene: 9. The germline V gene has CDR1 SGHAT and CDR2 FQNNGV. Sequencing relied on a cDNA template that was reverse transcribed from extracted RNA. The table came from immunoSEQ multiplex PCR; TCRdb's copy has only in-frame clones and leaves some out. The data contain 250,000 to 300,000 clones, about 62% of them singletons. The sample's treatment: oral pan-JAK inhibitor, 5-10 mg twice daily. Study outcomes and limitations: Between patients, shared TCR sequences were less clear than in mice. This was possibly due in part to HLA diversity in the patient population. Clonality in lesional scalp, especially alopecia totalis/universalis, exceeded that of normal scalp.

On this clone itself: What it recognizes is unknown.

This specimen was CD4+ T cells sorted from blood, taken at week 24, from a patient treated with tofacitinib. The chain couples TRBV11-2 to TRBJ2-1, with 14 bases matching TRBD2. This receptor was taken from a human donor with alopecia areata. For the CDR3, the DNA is TGTGCCAGCAGCTTAGGGGCGACTAGCGGGGGGGCCAAGGAGCAGTTCTTC. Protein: CASSLGATSGGAKEQFF.